This T cell receptor (beta chain) is from a study of blood T cell repertoires in COVID-19. Study-level information: In each case, the material was cDNA or gDNA derived from T cells, B-cell-depleted T cells, or PBMCs.

Libraries were prepared by immunoSEQ multiplex PCR; TCRdb keeps only in-frame clonotypes and omits some of them. The sample has about 150,000 clones; 85% to 90% are singletons. This CDR3 comprises 14 residues. V was clipped by 6 bases and J by 0 bases, with 9 bases between them. Germline V CDR1 and CDR2: SNHLY, FYNNEI. This chain links TRBV2 with TRBJ1-5; D might be TRBD1 (5 bases). The sequence was collected from a woman aged 35 to 49 with acute or convalescent COVID-19. The sample taken for sequencing was peripheral blood. CDR3 sequence reads: CASSGGYSNQPQHF. The CDR3 nucleotides are TGTGCCAGCAGCGGGGGTTATAGCAATCAGCCCCAGCATTTT.